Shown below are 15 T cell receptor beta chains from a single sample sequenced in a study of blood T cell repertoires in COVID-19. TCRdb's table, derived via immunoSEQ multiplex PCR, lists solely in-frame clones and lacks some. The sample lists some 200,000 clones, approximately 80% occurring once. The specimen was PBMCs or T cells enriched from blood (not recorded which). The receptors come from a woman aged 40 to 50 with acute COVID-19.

The CDR3 loop is CASSRAGVDTQYF. The CDR3, as DNA: TGCGCCAGCAGCCGGGCGGGAGTCGATACGCAGTATTTT. The J gene is TRBJ2-3, the V gene TRBV4-3; 7 positions agree with TRBD2. The junction had 4 bases not matched to a gene; V was cut back by 4 bases and J by 6 bases. The CDR3 extends over 13 amino acids. Germline lookup yields CDR1 LGHNA and CDR2 YSLEER.

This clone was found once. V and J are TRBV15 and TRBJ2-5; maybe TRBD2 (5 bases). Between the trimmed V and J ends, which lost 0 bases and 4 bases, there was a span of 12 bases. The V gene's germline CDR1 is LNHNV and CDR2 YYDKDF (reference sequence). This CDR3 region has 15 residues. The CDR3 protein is CATSRDRIRGETQYF. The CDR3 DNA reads TGTGCCACCAGCAGAGATAGAATACGGGGAGAGACCCAGTACTTC.

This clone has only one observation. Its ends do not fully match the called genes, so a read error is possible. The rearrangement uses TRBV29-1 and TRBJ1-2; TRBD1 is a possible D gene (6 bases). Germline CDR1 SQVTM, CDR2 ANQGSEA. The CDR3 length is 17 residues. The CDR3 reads CSVEDLQGRGTLYRYTF. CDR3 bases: TGCAGCGTTGAAGATCTTCAGGGGAGGGGCACTCTCTATCGCTACACCTTC.

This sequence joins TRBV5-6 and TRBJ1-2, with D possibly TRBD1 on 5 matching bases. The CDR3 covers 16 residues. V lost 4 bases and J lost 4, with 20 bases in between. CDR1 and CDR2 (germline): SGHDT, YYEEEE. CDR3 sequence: CASSGDLGGGGYGYTF. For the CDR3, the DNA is TGTGCCAGCAGCGGGGATTTGGGCGGGGGTGGCTATGGCTACACCTTC.

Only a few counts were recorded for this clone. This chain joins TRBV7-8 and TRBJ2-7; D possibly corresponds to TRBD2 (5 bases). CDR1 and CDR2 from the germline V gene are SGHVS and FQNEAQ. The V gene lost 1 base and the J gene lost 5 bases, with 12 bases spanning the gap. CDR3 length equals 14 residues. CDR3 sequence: CASSLDVGADEQYF. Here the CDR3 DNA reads TGTGCCAGCAGCTTAGATGTGGGAGCGGACGAGCAGTACTTC.

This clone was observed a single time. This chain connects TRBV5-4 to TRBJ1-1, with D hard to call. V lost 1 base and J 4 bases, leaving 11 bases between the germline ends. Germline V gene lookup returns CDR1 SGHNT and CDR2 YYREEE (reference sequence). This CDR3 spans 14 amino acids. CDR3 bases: TGTGCCAGCAGCTTGCCGGGGATAGTCACTGAAGCTTTCTTT. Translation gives CASSLPGIVTEAFF. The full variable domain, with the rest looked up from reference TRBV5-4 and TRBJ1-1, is ETGVTQSPTHLIKTRGQQVTLRCSSQSGHNTVSWYQQALGQGPQFIFQYYREEENGRGNFPPRFSGLQFPNYSSELNVNALELDDSALYLCASSLPGIVTEAFFGQGTRLTVV.

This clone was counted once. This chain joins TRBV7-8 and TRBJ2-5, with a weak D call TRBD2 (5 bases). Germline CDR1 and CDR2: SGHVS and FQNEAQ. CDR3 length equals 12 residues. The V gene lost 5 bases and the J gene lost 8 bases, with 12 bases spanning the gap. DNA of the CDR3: TGTGCCAGCAGCCCGATTGGAGGAACCCAGTACTTC. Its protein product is CASSPIGGTQYF.

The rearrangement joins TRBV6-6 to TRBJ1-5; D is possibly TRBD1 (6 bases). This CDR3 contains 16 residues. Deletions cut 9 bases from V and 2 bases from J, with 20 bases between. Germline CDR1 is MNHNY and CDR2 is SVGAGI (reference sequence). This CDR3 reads CARQPGHTPRNQPQHF. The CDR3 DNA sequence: TGTGCCAGACAACCGGGACACACCCCCCGCAATCAGCCCCAGCATTTT.

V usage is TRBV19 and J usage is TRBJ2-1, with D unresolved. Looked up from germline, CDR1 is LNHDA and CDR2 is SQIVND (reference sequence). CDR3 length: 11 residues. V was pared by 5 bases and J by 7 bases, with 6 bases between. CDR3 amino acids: CASSLANEQFF. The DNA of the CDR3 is TGTGCCAGTAGTTTAGCAAATGAGCAGTTCTTC.

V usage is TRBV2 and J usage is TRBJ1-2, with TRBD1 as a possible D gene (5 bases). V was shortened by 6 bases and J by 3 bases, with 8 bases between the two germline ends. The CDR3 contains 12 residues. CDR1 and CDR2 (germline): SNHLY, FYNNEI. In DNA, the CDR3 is TGTGCCAGCAGACAGGATGACTATGGCTACACCTTC. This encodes CASRQDDYGYTF.

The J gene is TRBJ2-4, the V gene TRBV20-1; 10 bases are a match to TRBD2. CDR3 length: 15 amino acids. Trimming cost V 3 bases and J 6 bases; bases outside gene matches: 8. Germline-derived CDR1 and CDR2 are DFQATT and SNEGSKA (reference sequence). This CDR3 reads CSASGAGGPVNIQYF. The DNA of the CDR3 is TGCAGTGCTAGTGGAGCGGGAGGGCCGGTAAACATTCAGTACTTC.

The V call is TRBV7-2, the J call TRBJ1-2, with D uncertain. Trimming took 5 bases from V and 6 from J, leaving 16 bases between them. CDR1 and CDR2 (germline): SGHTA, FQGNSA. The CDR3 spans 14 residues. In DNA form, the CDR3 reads TGTGCCAGCAGCCCCGGACTTGCGCTCGATGGCTACACCTTC. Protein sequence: CASSPGLALDGYTF.

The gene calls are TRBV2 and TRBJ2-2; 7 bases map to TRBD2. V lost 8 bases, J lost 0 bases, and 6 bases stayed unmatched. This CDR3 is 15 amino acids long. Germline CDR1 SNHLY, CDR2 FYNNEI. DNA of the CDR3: TGTGCCAGCGGGGCGGGGGACCCGAACACCGGGGAGCTGTTTTTT. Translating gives CASGAGDPNTGELFF.

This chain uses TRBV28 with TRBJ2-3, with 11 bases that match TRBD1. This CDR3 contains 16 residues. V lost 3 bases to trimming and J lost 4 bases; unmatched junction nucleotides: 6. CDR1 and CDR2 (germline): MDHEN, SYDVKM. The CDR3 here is CASSFRDRGRSDTQYF. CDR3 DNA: TGTGCCAGCAGTTTTCGGGACAGGGGGAGGTCAGATACGCAGTATTTT.

The CDR3, as DNA: TGTGCCACCCTTGGGACAGTCGATTCACCCCTCCACTTT. Amino acid sequence: CATLGTVDSPLHF. The chain links TRBV6-5 to TRBJ1-6; 7 bases are shared with TRBD1. Germline V CDR1 and CDR2: MNHEY, SVGAGI. Trimming took 10 bases from V and 8 from J; bases not matched to a gene: 8. The CDR3 runs 13 residues.